This T cell receptor (beta chain) was observed in a study of T cell responses to AZD1222 COVID-19 vaccine. TCRdb's copy holds only in-frame clones and misses some; the assay was immunoSEQ multiplex PCR. This repertoire shows 150,000 to 160,000 clones, 80% to 90% found once; its top ten account for 5.5% to 8.5%. CDR1 and CDR2 from the germline V gene are SSHAT and FNYEAQ (reference sequence). The CDR3 runs to 14 residues. Trimming took 1 base from V and 0 from J, leaving 7 bases between them. This sample comprised peripheral blood, obtained after recovery from COVID-19. This chain joins TRBV7-7 and TRBJ2-7; the D is unclear. The source is an adult who had recovered from COVID-19. The CDR3 bases are TGTGCCAGCAGCTTAGACCTATTCTCCTACGAGCAGTACTTC. It specifies CASSLDLFSYEQYF.